This is a list of T cell receptor beta chains from one sample in a study of blood T cells in healthy people across ages. Via MiXCR, TCRdb re-called the 5' RACE reads, giving one row per CDR3 protein. The sample has about 1 million distinct CDR3 sequences, over 35% seen once. The source material was blood. These receptors were collected from a woman in her sixties in good health. The CDR3 runs from the conserved cysteine through the conserved F or W. D genes are given only for firm matches. Size tells how often a clone was seen (once, few, many) or the class of an expanded clone, and some rows leave it out.

d_call clone_size j_call v_call cdr3_aa cdr3_nt
TRBD1 . TRBJ1-2 TRBV2 CASSEFGQAYGYTF TGTGCCAGCAGTGAGTTTGGACAGGCCTATGGCTACACCTTC
TRBD2 . TRBJ2-3 TRBV20-1 CSASLRLAGKDTQYF TGCAGTGCTTCCCTAAGACTAGCGGGGAAAGATACGCAGTATTTT
TRBD1 . TRBJ2-7 TRBV4-2 CASSQDRGSDYEQYF TGTGCCAGCAGCCAAGACAGGGGGTCAGACTACGAGCAGTACTTC
. . TRBJ2-3 TRBV30 CAWSVRKGGTDTQYF TGTGCCTGGAGTGTAAGAAAGGGGGGCACAGATACGCAGTATTTT
TRBD2 . TRBJ2-7 TRBV13 CASSAPGTSGIYEQYF TGTGCCAGCAGCGCGCCCGGGACTAGCGGGATCTACGAGCAGTACTTC
. many TRBJ2-5 TRBV29-1 CSVDLVGSETQYF TGCAGCGTTGACCTCGTAGGTTCCGAGACCCAGTACTTC
. few TRBJ2-1 TRBV20-1 CSAELASSYNEQFF TGCAGTGCTGAACTAGCTTCATCCTACAATGAGCAGTTCTTC
. few TRBJ2-4 TRBV9 CASSVDLAKNIQYF TGTGCCAGCAGCGTAGATCTAGCCAAAAACATTCAGTACTTC
. few TRBJ2-3 TRBV29-1 CSVYREKNTQYF TGCAGCGTATACAGGGAGAAGAATACGCAGTATTTT
TRBD2 many TRBJ2-5 TRBV20-1 CSAGGSRGETQYF TGCAGTGCGGGGGGGTCTAGAGGAGAGACCCAGTACTTC
. . TRBJ2-3 TRBV15 CTTSSLGTAPTDTQYF TGTACCACCAGCAGCCTCGGGACGGCCCCAACAGATACGCAGTATTTT
TRBD1 . TRBJ2-1 TRBV4-1 CASSQKTTGGFDNEQFF TGCGCCAGCAGCCAAAAGACGACAGGGGGTTTTGACAATGAGCAGTTCTTC
TRBD1 . TRBJ2-2 TRBV12-3/TRBV12-4 CASSLDRDTGELFF TGTGCCAGCAGCCTGGACAGGGACACCGGGGAGCTGTTTTTT
. many TRBJ1-5 TRBV2 CASSLERGNQPQHF TGTGCCAGCAGCCTTGAGAGGGGAAATCAGCCCCAGCATTTT
TRBD2 . TRBJ2-1 TRBV7-2 CASSLLAGVLGEQFF TGTGCCAGCAGCTTACTAGCGGGGGTACTTGGTGAGCAGTTCTTC
TRBD2 . TRBJ2-2 TRBV10-3 CAISVGGQRDGELFF TGTGCCATCAGCGTCGGCGGGCAGCGGGACGGGGAGCTGTTTTTT
TRBD1 many TRBJ2-6 TRBV7-9 CASDPGQGNTGANVLTF TGTGCCAGCGATCCGGGACAGGGGAACACTGGGGCCAACGTCCTGACTTTC
TRBD1 . TRBJ2-1 TRBV2 CASSPDRASSNEQFF TGTGCCAGCAGTCCTGACAGGGCCTCATCCAATGAGCAGTTCTTC
. . TRBJ2-3 TRBV15 CATSREAGGGDTQYF TGTGCCACCAGCAGAGAGGCAGGTGGGGGAGATACGCAGTATTTT
. . TRBJ2-1 TRBV11-1 CASSRVSRGVPHIAEQFF TGTGCCAGCAGTCGAGTTTCAAGGGGGGTCCCACATATTGCTGAGCAGTTCTTC
. . TRBJ1-4 TRBV9 CASSVGSPVGEKLFF TGTGCCAGCAGCGTAGGGAGCCCGGTTGGCGAAAAACTGTTTTTT
. . TRBJ2-2 TRBV27 CASSLGYHTGELFF TGTGCCAGCAGTTTAGGCTATCACACCGGGGAGCTGTTTTTT
. few TRBJ1-2 TRBV27 CASRSGGGRRTF TGTGCCAGCAGATCAGGCGGGGGCCGGCGCACCTTC
TRBD2 . TRBJ2-3 TRBV29-1 CSVEGGRQDTQYF TGCAGCGTTGAGGGCGGGAGACAAGATACGCAGTATTTT
TRBD1 . TRBJ2-3 TRBV15 CATSRDFRDRMADTQYF TGTGCCACCAGCAGAGATTTTCGGGACAGGATGGCAGATACGCAGTATTTT
TRBD2 once TRBJ2-7 TRBV20-1 CSARDTSGISHVTYEQYF TGCAGTGCTAGAGACACGAGCGGGATATCCCATGTTACCTACGAGCAGTACTTC
TRBD2 few TRBJ2-3 TRBV12-3/TRBV12-4 CASSLVLAGGTDTQYF TGTGCCAGCAGTTTGGTACTAGCGGGAGGGACAGATACGCAGTATTTT
. few TRBJ2-4 TRBV6-1 CASSEREHKNIQYF TGTGCCAGCAGTGAAAGGGAACATAAAAACATTCAGTACTTC
TRBD1 few TRBJ2-5 TRBV7-9 CASSPGGKETQYF TGTGCCAGCAGCCCAGGGGGCAAGGAGACCCAGTACTTC
. few TRBJ2-1 TRBV6-2/TRBV6-3 CASSIRVWPLEQFF TGTGCCAGCAGTATCCGGGTGTGGCCGCTGGAGCAGTTCTTC
. few TRBJ1-4 TRBV15 CATSREQGAEKLFF TGTGCCACCAGCAGAGAGCAGGGTGCTGAAAAACTGTTTTTT
. . TRBJ2-7 TRBV29-1 CSVEDYQTSYNEQYF TGCAGCGTTGAAGACTACCAAACCTCCTACAATGAGCAGTACTTC
. . TRBJ1-6 TRBV6-6 CASSDSETSPPLHF TGTGCCAGCAGTGACTCGGAGACGTCGCCACCCCTCCACTTT
TRBD1 few TRBJ1-5 TRBV5-6 CASSLGGGTGNQPQHF TGTGCCAGCAGCTTGGGAGGGGGGACAGGGAATCAGCCCCAGCATTTT
. . TRBJ2-7 TRBV24-1 CATEDNMGEQYF TGTGCCACCGAGGACAATATGGGCGAGCAGTACTTC
. . TRBJ2-3 TRBV29-1 CSVEEALGATQYF TGCAGCGTTGAAGAGGCTTTAGGTGCTACGCAGTATTTT
TRBD1 . TRBJ2-7 TRBV9 CASSPLLGQGKSEQYF TGTGCCAGCAGCCCCTTACTTGGACAGGGAAAATCCGAGCAGTACTTC
TRBD2 . TRBJ2-5 TRBV5-1 CASSTSGMRGETQYF TGCGCCAGCAGTACTAGCGGGATGAGAGGCGAGACCCAGTACTTC
TRBD2 . TRBJ2-1 TRBV28 CASSLRDYLDNEQFF TGTGCCAGCAGTTTACGGGACTATCTGGACAATGAGCAGTTCTTC
TRBD2 . TRBJ2-7 TRBV10-3 CAISTSTSGTSEQYF TGTGCCATCAGTACCTCGACTAGCGGGACGAGTGAGCAGTACTTC
TRBD2 . TRBJ2-7 TRBV25-1 CASSEFGTSDRNEQYF TGTGCCAGCAGTGAATTTGGGACTAGCGACCGAAACGAGCAGTACTTC
TRBD1 few TRBJ1-2 TRBV27 CASKTGGSYGYTF TGTGCCAGCAAGACAGGGGGCAGCTATGGCTACACCTTC
. . TRBJ2-3 TRBV7-2 CASSAGAGDTQYF TGTGCCAGCAGCGCCGGGGCGGGGGATACGCAGTATTTT
. . TRBJ2-5 TRBV29-1 CSVESQGSPETQYF TGCAGCGTTGAAAGTCAGGGCTCCCCAGAGACCCAGTACTTC
TRBD2 few TRBJ2-1 TRBV20-1 CSAAEAGGVSYNEQFF TGCAGTGCGGCGGAAGCGGGAGGCGTCTCATACAATGAGCAGTTCTTC
. many TRBJ2-7 TRBV20-1 CSARVTGSNEQYF TGCAGTGCTAGAGTGACAGGCTCCAACGAGCAGTACTTC
TRBD1 . TRBJ2-5 TRBV12-3/TRBV12-4 CASSLGTGSWETQYF TGTGCCAGCAGTTTAGGGACAGGGTCATGGGAGACCCAGTACTTC
TRBD2 . TRBJ2-3 TRBV4-1 CAGSRTSGRSDTQYF TGCGCCGGCAGCCGGACTAGCGGGAGATCCGATACGCAGTATTTT
TRBD1 . TRBJ2-4 TRBV5-1 CASSYGDRDDIQYF TGCGCCAGCAGCTACGGAGACAGGGATGACATTCAGTACTTC
. . TRBJ1-4 TRBV20-1 CSARDGKGIEKLFF TGCAGTGCTAGAGACGGAAAGGGCATCGAAAAACTGTTTTTT